These 19 T cell receptor beta chains share one sample of origin, sequenced in a study of blood T cell repertoires in COVID-19. Sequencing was performed with immunoSEQ multiplex PCR; in TCRdb, only in-frame clones are kept and a portion is missing. The repertoire holds around 470,000 clones, with about 90% as singletons. Sequencing was carried out using PBMCs or T cells enriched from blood (not recorded which). The receptors here all came from a man aged 18 to 35 who had recovered from COVID-19.

This sequence joins TRBV2 and TRBJ2-1; TRBD2 aligns across 14 bases. This CDR3 is 15 amino acids long. The germline CDR1 and CDR2 sequences are SNHLY and FYNNEI. Unmatched junction bases numbered 4, after V lost 6 bases and J lost 6 bases. The CDR3 region has the DNA TGTGCCAGCAGGGAGACTAGCGGGGGGGCCAATGAGCAGTTCTTC. Translated, it gives CASRETSGGANEQFF.

This clone was found once. This chain connects TRBV28 to TRBJ2-7, with 9 bases lining up with TRBD1. Germline V gives CDR1 MDHEN, CDR2 SYDVKM. This CDR3 region has 16 residues. V lost 3 bases, J lost 4 bases, and 10 bases stayed unmatched. CDR3: CASSFVIGTGSYEQYF. The CDR3 bases are TGTGCCAGCAGTTTTGTGATCGGGACAGGGAGTTACGAGCAGTACTTC.

CDR3 nucleotide sequence: TGTGCCAGCAGCCTACGCGGGCCCACAGATACGCAGTATTTT. Protein sequence: CASSLRGPTDTQYF. The J gene is TRBJ2-3, the V gene TRBV7-3; D is perhaps TRBD2 (5 bases). CDR1 is SGHTA, CDR2 FQGTGA, per germline. CDR3 length: 14 residues. V lost 5 bases and J 2 bases, leaving 11 bases between the germline ends.

V gene TRBV30 combines with J gene TRBJ2-1; 8 nucleotides match TRBD2. Trimming cost V 7 bases and J 7 bases; bases outside gene matches: 9. Germline CDR1 and CDR2: GTSNPN and SVGIG (reference sequence). The CDR3 is 13 residues long. The CDR3 DNA sequence: TGTGCCTCCCGAGCGGGAGTGAGTAATGAGCAGTTCTTC. Protein sequence: CASRAGVSNEQFF.

The rearrangement uses TRBV5-1 and TRBJ2-7; 7 nucleotides line up with TRBD1. The germline CDR1 and CDR2 sequences are SGHRS and YFSETQ. This CDR3 contains 14 residues. V dropped 4 bases and J dropped 1; count of bases not matched to a gene: 5. Written as DNA, the CDR3 is TGCGCCAGCAGCCCGGGGACAGATTCCTACGAGCAGTACTTC. It translates to CASSPGTDSYEQYF. The variable domain in full, with the rest retrieved from reference TRBV5-1 and TRBJ2-7, is KAGVTQTPRYLIKTRGQQVTLSCSPISGHRSVSWYQQTPGQGLQFLFEYFSETQRNKGNFPGRFSGRQFSNSRSEMNVSTLELGDSALYLCASSPGTDSYEQYFGPGTRLTVT.

The chain has TRBV14 and TRBJ1-1; D call uncertain. CDR3 length equals 13 residues. Germline CDR1 is SGHDN and CDR2 is FVKESK. V was pared by 1 base and J by 11 bases, with 14 bases between. The CDR3 DNA sequence: TGTGCCAGCAGCCAAGTAAAACGAGGTTGGGCTTTCTTT. Translation: CASSQVKRGWAFF.

The CDR3 nucleotides are TGTGCCATCAGTCTAACAAGCGGGAGATCAGGCAATGAGCAGTTCTTC. Translated, it gives CAISLTSGRSGNEQFF. The chain carries TRBV10-3 and TRBJ2-1; 8 bases match TRBD2. The V gene end was trimmed by 5 bases and the J gene end by 6 bases; junction bases not matched to a gene: 12. Germline V CDR1 and CDR2: ENHRY, SYGVKD. This CDR3 has 16 amino acids.

This chain joins TRBV6-1 and TRBJ2-1, with 13 nucleotides matching TRBD2. The junction had 7 bases not matched to a gene; V was cut back by 4 bases and J by 4 bases. The CDR3 runs 17 residues. In germline, CDR1 is MNHNS, CDR2 SASEGT. The CDR3 sequence is CASSGVLAGGRYNEQFF. In DNA, the CDR3 is TGTGCCAGCAGTGGGGTACTAGCGGGAGGGAGGTACAATGAGCAGTTCTTC.

The chain employs TRBV19 and TRBJ1-2; the D gene is possibly TRBD1 (6 bases). Per germline, CDR1 LNHDA and CDR2 SQIVND (reference sequence). The ends were cut back, 3 bases at V and 0 bases at J, with 11 bases in the middle. The CDR3 length is 15 residues. CDR3 bases: TGTGCCAGTAGTATTAAGACAGGCCCTAACTATGGCTACACCTTC. Translation: CASSIKTGPNYGYTF.

The chain combines TRBV24-1 with TRBJ1-2; no reliable D call. CDR1 and CDR2 from the germline V gene are KGHDR and SFDVKD. The CDR3 covers 15 residues. V lost 4 bases and J lost 0, with 11 bases in between. The CDR3 is CATSDSKPSNYGYTF. CDR3 coding DNA: TGTGCCACCAGTGACTCCAAGCCCTCTAACTATGGCTACACCTTC.

J is TRBJ1-2 and V is TRBV18; D uncertain. With 3 bases removed from V and 5 bases from J, the gap between germline ends came to 10 bases. The CDR3 is made up of 13 amino acids. Germline V CDR1 and CDR2: KGHSH, LQKENI. The CDR3 loop reads CASSPTESYGYTF. The CDR3 bases are TGTGCCAGCTCACCGACGGAGAGTTATGGCTACACCTTC.

V and J are TRBV4-1 and TRBJ2-3, with 9 bases identical to TRBD2. The CDR3 spans 17 residues. Germline V gene lookup returns CDR1 MGHRA and CDR2 YSYEKL. Losses at the gene ends were 4 bases for V and 4 bases for J; bases not matched to a gene: 12. CDR3 DNA sequence: TGCGCCAGCAGCCTTGGACGGCCTAGCGGGACGTCAGATACGCAGTATTTT. Residues: CASSLGRPSGTSDTQYF.

This clone was detected only once. The chain recombines TRBV4-1 with TRBJ2-4; 8 nucleotides match TRBD2. The CDR3 has 16 amino acids. V gave up 4 bases and J gave up 6 bases; unmatched junction bases: 11. Germline CDR1 reads MGHRA; CDR2 reads YSYEKL. The CDR3 nucleotides are TGCGCCAGCAGCCGAACTAGCGGTGGGACCCCAAACATTCAGTACTTC. It is translated as CASSRTSGGTPNIQYF.

The chain links TRBV3-1 (or the pseudogene TRBV3-2) to TRBJ1-6; no clear D gene. Trimming removed 1 base from V and 13 bases from J, with 11 bases in between. The CDR3 has 13 amino acids. In germline, CDR1 is LGHDT, CDR2 YNNKEL (reference sequence). This chain's CDR3 is CASSQVEEAPLHF. The CDR3 DNA follows: TGTGCCAGCAGCCAAGTTGAGGAAGCTCCCCTCCACTTT.

The rearrangement uses TRBV7-2 and TRBJ1-5, with D unclear. Germline CDR1 is SGHTA and CDR2 is FQGNSA. The CDR3 sequence is 14 residues long. The ends were cut back, 1 base at V and 0 bases at J, with 4 bases in the middle. This CDR3 is CASSLDISNQPQHF. The DNA of the CDR3 is TGTGCCAGCAGCTTAGATATTAGCAATCAGCCCCAGCATTTT.

The chain employs TRBV9 and TRBJ2-6; D remains ambiguous. This CDR3 contains 18 residues. V lost 0 bases, J lost 2 bases, and 15 bases lay in between. Looked up from germline, CDR1 is SGDLS and CDR2 is YYNGEE. The CDR3 bases are TGTGCCAGCAGCGTAGGTCTCGGTGATCCCCCTGGGGCCAACGTCCTGACTTTC. Residues: CASSVGLGDPPGANVLTF. The variable domain in full, with the rest retrieved from reference TRBV9 and TRBJ2-6, is DSGVTQTPKHLITATGQRVTLRCSPRSGDLSVYWYQQSLDQGLQFLIQYYNGEERAKGNILERFSAQQFPDLHSELNLSSLELGDSALYFCASSVGLGDPPGANVLTFGAGSRLTVL.

The rearrangement uses TRBV9 and TRBJ1-6, with D tentatively TRBD1 (5 bases). CDR1 and CDR2 (germline): SGDLS, YYNGEE. The CDR3 runs to 16 residues. V was shortened by 4 bases and J by 1 base, with 12 bases between the two germline ends. The CDR3: CASSNPQGSYNSPLHF. The CDR3 nucleotides are TGTGCCAGCAGCAATCCCCAGGGATCCTATAATTCACCCCTCCACTTT.

This sequence joins TRBV10-3 and TRBJ1-2; D unresolved. Germline values: CDR1 ENHRY, CDR2 SYGVKD. V lost 6 bases to trimming and J lost 8 bases, with 13 bases between them. CDR3 size: 12 residues. The CDR3 protein is CAISELAVGYTF. CDR3 nucleotide sequence: TGTGCCATCAGCGAGCTCGCGGTAGGCTACACCTTC.

This chain uses TRBV11-3 with TRBJ1-1; TRBD1 might be the D (5 bases). The CDR3 extends over 14 amino acids. CDR1 is SGHNT, CDR2 YENEEA, per germline. With 5 bases removed from V and 7 bases from J, the gap between germline ends came to 17 bases. In DNA form, the CDR3 reads TGTGCCAGCAGCCTAGCCATGGGGGGTATTGAAGCTTTCTTT. Its protein is CASSLAMGGIEAFF.